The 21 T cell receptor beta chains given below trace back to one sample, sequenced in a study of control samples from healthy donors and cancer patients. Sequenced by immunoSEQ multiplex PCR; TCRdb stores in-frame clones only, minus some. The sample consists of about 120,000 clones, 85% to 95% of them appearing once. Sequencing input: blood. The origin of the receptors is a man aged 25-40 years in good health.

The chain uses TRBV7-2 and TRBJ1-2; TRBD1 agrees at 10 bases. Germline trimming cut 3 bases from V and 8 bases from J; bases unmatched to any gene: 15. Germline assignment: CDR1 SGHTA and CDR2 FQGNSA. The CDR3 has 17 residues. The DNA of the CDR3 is TGTGCCAGCAGCTTCGCTACGGGAATGACAGGGGGCGCGGGCTACACCTTC. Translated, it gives CASSFATGMTGGAGYTF.

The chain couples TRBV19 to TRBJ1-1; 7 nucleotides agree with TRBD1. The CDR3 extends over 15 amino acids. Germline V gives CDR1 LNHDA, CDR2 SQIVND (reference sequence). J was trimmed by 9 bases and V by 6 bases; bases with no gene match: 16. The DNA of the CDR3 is TGTGCCAGTAGCAACAAGCTTCGGGGACAGATCCAAGCTTTCTTT. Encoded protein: CASSNKLRGQIQAFF.

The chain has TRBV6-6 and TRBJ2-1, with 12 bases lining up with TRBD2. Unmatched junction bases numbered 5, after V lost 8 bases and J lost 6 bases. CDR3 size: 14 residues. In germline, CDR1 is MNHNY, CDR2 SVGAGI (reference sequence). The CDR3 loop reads CASLAGGPSNEQFF. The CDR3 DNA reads TGTGCCAGCCTAGCGGGGGGGCCGTCCAATGAGCAGTTCTTC.

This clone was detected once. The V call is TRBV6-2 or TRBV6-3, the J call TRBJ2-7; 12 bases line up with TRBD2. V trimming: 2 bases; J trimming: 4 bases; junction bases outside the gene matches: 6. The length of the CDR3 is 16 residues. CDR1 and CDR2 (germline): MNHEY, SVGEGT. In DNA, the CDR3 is TGTGCCAGCAGTTACAGTGGGACTAGCGGGCTTTACGAGCAGTACGTC. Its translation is CASSYSGTSGLYEQYV.

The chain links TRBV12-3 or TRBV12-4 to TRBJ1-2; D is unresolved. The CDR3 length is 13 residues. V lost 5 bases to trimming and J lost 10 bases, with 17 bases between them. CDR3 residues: CASSNDIPDVYTF. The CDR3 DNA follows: TGTGCCAGCAGTAATGACATACCCGATGTCTACACCTTC.

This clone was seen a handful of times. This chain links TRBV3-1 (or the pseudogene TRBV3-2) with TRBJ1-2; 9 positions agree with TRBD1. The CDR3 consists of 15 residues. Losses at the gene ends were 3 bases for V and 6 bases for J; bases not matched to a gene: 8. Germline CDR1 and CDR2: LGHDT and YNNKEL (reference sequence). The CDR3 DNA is TGTGCCAGCAGCCATCGCGGGGGGACAGGGAATGGCTACACCTTC. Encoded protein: CASSHRGGTGNGYTF.

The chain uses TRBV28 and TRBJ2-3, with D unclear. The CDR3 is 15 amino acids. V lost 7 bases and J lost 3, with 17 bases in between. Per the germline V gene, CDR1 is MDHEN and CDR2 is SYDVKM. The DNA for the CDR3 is TGTGCCAGCACACCCACCGTCCCATATACAGATACGCAGTATTTT. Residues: CASTPTVPYTDTQYF. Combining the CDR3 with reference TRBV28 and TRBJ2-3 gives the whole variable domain DVKVTQSSRYLVKRTGEKVFLECVQDMDHENMFWYRQDPGLGLRLIYFSYDVKMKEKGDIPEGYSVSREKKERFSLILESASTNQTSMYLCASTPTVPYTDTQYFGPGTRLTVL.

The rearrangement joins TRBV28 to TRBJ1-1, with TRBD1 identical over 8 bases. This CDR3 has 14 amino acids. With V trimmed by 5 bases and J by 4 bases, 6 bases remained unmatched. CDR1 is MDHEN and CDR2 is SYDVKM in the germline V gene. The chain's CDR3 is CASSPRGRGTEAFF. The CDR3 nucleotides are TGTGCCAGCAGTCCCAGGGGGCGCGGCACTGAAGCTTTCTTT.

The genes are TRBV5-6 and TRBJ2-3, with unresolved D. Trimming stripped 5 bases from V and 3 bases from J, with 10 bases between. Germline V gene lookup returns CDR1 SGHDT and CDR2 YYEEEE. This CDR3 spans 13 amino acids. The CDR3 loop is CASSRDSTDTQYF. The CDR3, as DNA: TGTGCCAGCAGTCGAGACTCTACAGATACGCAGTATTTT. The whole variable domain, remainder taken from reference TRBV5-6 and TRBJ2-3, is DAGVTQSPTHLIKTRGQQVTLRCSPKSGHDTVSWYQQALGQGPQFIFQYYEEEERQRGNFPDRFSGHQFPNYSSELNVNALLLGDSALYLCASSRDSTDTQYFGPGTRLTVL.

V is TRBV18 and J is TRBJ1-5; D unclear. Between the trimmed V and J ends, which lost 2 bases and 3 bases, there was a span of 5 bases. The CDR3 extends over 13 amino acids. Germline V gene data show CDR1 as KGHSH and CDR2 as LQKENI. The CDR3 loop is CASSPGLNQPQHF. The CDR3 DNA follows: TGTGCCAGCTCACCAGGTCTCAATCAGCCCCAGCATTTT.

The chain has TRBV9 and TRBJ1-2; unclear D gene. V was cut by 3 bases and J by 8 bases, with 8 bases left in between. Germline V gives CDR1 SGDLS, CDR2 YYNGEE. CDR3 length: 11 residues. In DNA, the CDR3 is TGTGCCAGCAGCGATTCGGGGGGCTACACCTTC. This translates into CASSDSGGYTF.

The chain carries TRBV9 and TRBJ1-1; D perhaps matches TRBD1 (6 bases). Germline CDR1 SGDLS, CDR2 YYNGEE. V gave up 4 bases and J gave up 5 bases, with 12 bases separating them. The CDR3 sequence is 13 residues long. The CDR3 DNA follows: TGTGCCAGCAGCCTGGGGGGGCGAACTGAAGCTTTCTTT. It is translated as CASSLGGRTEAFF.

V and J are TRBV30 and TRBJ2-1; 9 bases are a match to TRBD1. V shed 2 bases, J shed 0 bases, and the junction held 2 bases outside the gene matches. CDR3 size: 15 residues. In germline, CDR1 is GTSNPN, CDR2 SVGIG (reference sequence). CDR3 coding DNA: TGTGCCTGGAGTTTGACAGGGGGCTCCTACAATGAGCAGTTCTTC. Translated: CAWSLTGGSYNEQFF.

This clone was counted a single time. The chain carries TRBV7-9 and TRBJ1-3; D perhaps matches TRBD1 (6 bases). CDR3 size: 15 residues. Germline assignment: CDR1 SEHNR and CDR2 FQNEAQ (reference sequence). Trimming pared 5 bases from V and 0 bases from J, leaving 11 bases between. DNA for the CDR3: TGTGCCAGCAGCCCCGGGACACACTCTGGAAACACCATATATTTT. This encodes CASSPGTHSGNTIYF.

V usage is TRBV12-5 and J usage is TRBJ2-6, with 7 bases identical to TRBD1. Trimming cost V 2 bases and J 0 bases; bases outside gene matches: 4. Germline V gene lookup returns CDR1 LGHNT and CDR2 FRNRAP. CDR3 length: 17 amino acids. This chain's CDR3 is CASGLRTGSSGANVLTF. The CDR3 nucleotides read TGTGCTAGTGGTTTGCGGACAGGTTCCTCTGGGGCCAACGTCCTGACTTTC.

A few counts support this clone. The CDR3, as DNA: TGTGCCAGCAGCTCAACAGGTGATTCACCCCTCCACTTT. Translated: CASSSTGDSPLHF. The chain has TRBV5-4 and TRBJ1-6; possibly TRBD1 for D (5 bases). CDR1 is SGHNT, CDR2 YYREEE, per germline (reference sequence). This CDR3 spans 13 amino acids. With 3 bases removed from V and 8 bases from J, the gap between germline ends came to 9 bases.

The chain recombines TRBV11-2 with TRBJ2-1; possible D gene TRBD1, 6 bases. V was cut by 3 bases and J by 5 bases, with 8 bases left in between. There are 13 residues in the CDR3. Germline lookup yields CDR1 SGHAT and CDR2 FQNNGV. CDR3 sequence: CASSFTGNNEQFF. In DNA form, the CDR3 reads TGTGCCAGCAGCTTTACAGGGAACAATGAGCAGTTCTTC.

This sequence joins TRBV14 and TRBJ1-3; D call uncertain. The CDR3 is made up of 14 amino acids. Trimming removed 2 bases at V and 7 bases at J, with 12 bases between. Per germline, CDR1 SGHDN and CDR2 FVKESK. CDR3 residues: CASSQQRTRNTIYF. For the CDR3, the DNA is TGTGCCAGCAGCCAACAGCGTACTAGGAACACCATATATTTT.

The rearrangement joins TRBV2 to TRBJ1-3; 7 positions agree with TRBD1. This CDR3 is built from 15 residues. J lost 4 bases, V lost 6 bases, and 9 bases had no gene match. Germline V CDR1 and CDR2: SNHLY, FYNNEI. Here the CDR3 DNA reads TGTGCCAGCAGGTCCGACAGGGCACGCGGAAACACCATATATTTT. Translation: CASRSDRARGNTIYF.

The CDR3 nucleotides are TGTGCCAGCAGCTTAAGTTTTTGGGACTTCAAAGAAGAGACCCAGTACTTC. Translation gives CASSLSFWDFKEETQYF. The genes are TRBV11-2 and TRBJ2-5; D perhaps matches TRBD2 (6 bases). Looked up from germline, CDR1 is SGHAT and CDR2 is FQNNGV. Between the trimmed V and J ends, which lost 2 bases and 3 bases, there was a span of 19 bases. The CDR3 length is 17 residues. Combining the CDR3 with reference TRBV11-2 and TRBJ2-5 gives the whole variable domain EAGVAQSPRYKIIEKRQSVAFWCNPISGHATLYWYQQILGQGPKLLIQFQNNGVVDDSQLPKDRFSAERLKGVDSTLKIQPAKLEDSAVYLCASSLSFWDFKEETQYFGPGTRLLVL.

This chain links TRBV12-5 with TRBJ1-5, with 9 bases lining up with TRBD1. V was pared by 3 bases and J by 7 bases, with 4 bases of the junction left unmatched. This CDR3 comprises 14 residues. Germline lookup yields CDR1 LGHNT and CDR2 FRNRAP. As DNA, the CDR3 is TGTGCTAGTGGTTTACAGGGGGCGGAACAGCCCCAGCATTTT. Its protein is CASGLQGAEQPQHF.